The sequence of this TCR beta chain was determined in a study of tumor-infiltrating lymphocytes in primary liver carcinoma. The authors took blood RNA from unsorted whole blood and also extracted germline DNA. Points from the study as a whole: Tumor-adjacent and tumor-blood pairs shared less of their repertoires than tumor region pairs shared.

In regard to this clonotype: The antigen is unknown. A much larger clone is a single base away; this may be a read error.

A primer in the constant region served to generate TCR beta cDNA from approximately 460 ng of total RNA. Sequencing libraries for TCR beta derived from three nested multiplex PCR rounds that used slightly modified ARM-PCR. Running roughly 10 cycles apiece, the first two PCR rounds relied on TRBV1-TRBV30 forward primers together with a C-beta reverse primer. TCRdb used MiXCR to reprocess the multiplex PCR reads, holding one entry per CDR3 protein. The sample shows some 320,000 distinct CDR3 sequences, 65% of them seen only once. This CDR3 is 14 amino acids long. The junction had 9 bases not matched to a gene; V was cut back by 8 bases and J by 2 bases. Germline assignment: CDR1 SQVTM and CDR2 ANQGSEA.

This chain connects TRBV29-1 to TRBJ1-3, with TRBD1 identical over 7 bases. This clonotype was obtained from a man aged 35 to 55 with primary liver carcinoma and hepatitis B virus infection. The material sequenced was peripheral blood. CDR3 bases: TGCAGCTGCGTGACAGGGAGCCCTGGAAACACCATATATTTT. Translation gives CSCVTGSPGNTIYF. Together with reference TRBV29-1 and TRBJ1-3, the CDR3 gives the full variable domain: SAVISQKPSRDICQRGTSLTIQCQVDSQVTMMFWYRQQPGQSLTLIATANQGSEATYESGFVIDKFPISRPNLTFSTLTVSNMSPEDSSIYLCSCVTGSPGNTIYFGEGSWLTVV.